These 25 T cell receptor beta chains share one sample of origin, sequenced in a study of vaccination and CD4 T cells after COVID-19. As for treatment: roughly 10-day PBMC culture with coronavirus spike peptide pools or control peptides (ViraFEST assay). The Oncomine TCR Beta short-read assay sequenced DNA from cultured CD4+ T cells. TCRdb processed the PCR reads anew with MiXCR; each CDR3 protein has one entry. The sample carries around 20,000 distinct CDR3 sequences, 40% recorded once. The antigens of these receptors remain unknown. Sequenced here: CD4+ T cells from blood, cultured in vitro, sampled after SARS-CoV-2 vaccination. The receptors were sampled from a human donor who had recovered from COVID-19.

The chain carries TRBV28 and TRBJ2-1; D remains ambiguous. V was shortened by 5 bases and J by 0 bases, with 11 bases between the two germline ends. This CDR3 comprises 15 residues. Germline V gene lookup returns CDR1 MDHEN and CDR2 SYDVKM. This CDR3 reads CASSPSMGSYNEQFF. The CDR3 nucleotides read TGTGCCAGCAGTCCGTCTATGGGCTCCTACAATGAGCAGTTCTTC.

V is TRBV6-2 or TRBV6-3 and J is TRBJ1-2; 8 nucleotides align to TRBD1. The V and J ends lost 0 bases and 7 bases, in that order; junction bases with no gene match: 7. Germline values: CDR1 MNHEY, CDR2 SVGEGT. The CDR3 covers 15 residues. The CDR3: CASSYSERTGLGYTF. DNA of the CDR3: TGTGCCAGCAGTTACTCGGAGAGGACAGGGCTTGGCTACACCTTC.

The table lists this clonotype with a few counts. The rearrangement uses TRBV20-1 and TRBJ2-3; maybe TRBD2 (8 bases). Between the trimmed V and J ends, which lost 6 bases and 3 bases, there was a span of 19 bases. The V gene's germline CDR1 is DFQATT and CDR2 SNEGSKA (reference sequence). There are 15 residues in the CDR3. The CDR3 reads CSARDSGRFTDTQYF. The CDR3 DNA sequence: TGCAGTGCCCGGGACAGCGGGAGATTTACAGATACGCAGTATTTT.

In this sample, this clonotype turned up a few times. The chain uses TRBV19 and TRBJ2-5; the match to TRBD2 covers 16 bases. The V gene end was trimmed by 5 bases and the J gene end by 3 bases; junction bases not matched to a gene: 6. This CDR3 is built from 17 residues. Looked up from germline, CDR1 is LNHDA and CDR2 is SQIVND (reference sequence). In DNA form, the CDR3 reads TGTGCCAGTAGTCCTCAAGGGACTAGCGGGGGGGAAGAGACCCAGTACTTC. As protein: CASSPQGTSGGEETQYF. Variable domain in full (rest from reference TRBV19 and TRBJ2-5): DGGITQSPKYLFRKEGQNVTLSCEQNLNHDAMYWYRQDPGQGLRLIYYSQIVNDFQKGDIAEGYSVSREKKESFPLTVTSAQKNPTAFYLCASSPQGTSGGEETQYFGPGTRLLVL.

This clonotype turned up a few times. The chain carries TRBV20-1 and TRBJ1-2; D remains ambiguous. The V gene lost 0 bases and the J gene lost 6 bases, with 11 bases spanning the gap. The V gene's germline CDR1 is DFQATT and CDR2 SNEGSKA (reference sequence). CDR3 length: 13 residues. CDR3 DNA: TGCAGTGCTAGAGATCCGGGATTCGATGGCTACACCTTC. It encodes CSARDPGFDGYTF.

This clonotype was seen more than once but under ten times. V gene TRBV6-1 combines with J gene TRBJ1-6, with 7 bases matching TRBD1. This CDR3 spans 14 amino acids. Trimming removed 6 bases from V and 5 bases from J; junction bases left unmatched: 4. The germline CDR1 and CDR2 sequences are MNHNS and SASEGT. The CDR3 loop reads CASRQQGDNSPLHF. CDR3 DNA sequence: TGTGCCAGCAGACAGCAGGGGGATAATTCACCCCTCCACTTT.

The CDR3 spells CSASERGAQETQYF. The CDR3 coding sequence is TGCAGTGCTTCCGAGCGGGGGGCCCAAGAGACCCAGTACTTC. The chain couples TRBV20-1 to TRBJ2-5; 9 nucleotides match TRBD2. V dropped 5 bases and J dropped 1; count of bases not matched to a gene: 5. CDR3 length equals 14 residues. CDR1 DFQATT and CDR2 SNEGSKA come from the germline V gene (reference sequence).

The V call is TRBV6-2 or TRBV6-3, the J call TRBJ2-1, with a tentative D call TRBD2 (6 bases). The CDR3 contains 16 residues. Trimming took off 6 bases at V and 7 bases at J, with 22 bases between the two ends. Germline loops: CDR1 MNHEY, CDR2 SVGEGT. The CDR3 reads CASSEPGLTWGNEQFF. The DNA of the CDR3 is TGTGCCAGCAGCGAGCCGGGACTTACTTGGGGGAATGAGCAGTTCTTC.

The gene calls are TRBV19 and TRBJ1-5; D is perhaps TRBD1 (5 bases). Germline V gene sequence: CDR1 LNHDA, CDR2 SQIVND (reference sequence). The CDR3 loop spans 14 amino acids. V was shortened by 4 bases and J by 7 bases, with 14 bases between the two germline ends. The CDR3 DNA reads TGTGCCAGTAGTACCCAGGGAGGTTGGCAGCCCCAGCATTTT. Translating it yields CASSTQGGWQPQHF.

The rearrangement links TRBV20-1 to TRBJ1-4; TRBD1 agrees at 8 bases. After removal of 5 bases from V and 8 bases from J, the junction contained 7 bases not matched to a gene. From germline, CDR1 is DFQATT and CDR2 SNEGSKA (reference sequence). The CDR3 extends over 13 amino acids. Written as DNA, the CDR3 is TGCAGTGCTCCCCCAGGGGGCAAAGAAAAACTGTTTTTT. It translates to CSAPPGGKEKLFF.

This clonotype was seen more than once but under ten times. The chain couples TRBV30 to TRBJ1-2; D unresolved. Per germline, CDR1 GTSNPN and CDR2 SVGIG (reference sequence). The ends were cut back, 0 bases at V and 4 bases at J, with 12 bases in the middle. This CDR3 has 14 amino acids. CDR3: CAWSVGLDLYGYTF. CDR3 DNA: TGTGCCTGGAGTGTGGGCTTAGACCTCTATGGCTACACCTTC.

This clonotype appeared a few times. The genes are TRBV7-7 and TRBJ2-7; no reliable D call. The CDR3 runs 14 residues. Germline CDR1 is SSHAT and CDR2 is FNYEAQ (reference sequence). The ends were cut back, 6 bases at V and 0 bases at J, with 12 bases in the middle. CDR3 nucleotide sequence: TGTGCCAGCAGTCCAGATCTTAGCTCCTACGAGCAGTACTTC. Translated, it gives CASSPDLSSYEQYF.

This clonotype has just a few counts. This chain uses TRBV2 with TRBJ2-5, with 14 nucleotides matching TRBD2. The CDR3 is made up of 17 amino acids. CDR1 is SNHLY, CDR2 FYNNEI, per germline. Trimming took 6 bases from V and 4 from J; bases not matched to a gene: 10. CDR3 in amino acids: CASRGWTSGRRGETQYF. CDR3 DNA sequence: TGTGCCAGCAGGGGGTGGACTAGCGGGAGGCGGGGAGAGACCCAGTACTTC.

This clonotype was detected only a few times. V is TRBV7-8 and J is TRBJ2-5, with D perhaps assigned TRBD1 or TRBD2 (5 bases each). Trimming stripped 5 bases from V and 4 bases from J, with 17 bases between. The CDR3 loop spans 15 amino acids. Looked up from germline, CDR1 is SGHVS and CDR2 is FQNEAQ. In nucleotides, the CDR3 is TGTGCCAGCAGCGTAAACGGACTCCAGGGAGAGACCCAGTACTTC. Amino acids: CASSVNGLQGETQYF.

The J gene is TRBJ1-1, the V gene TRBV11-3, with 10 bases that match TRBD1. The germline CDR1 and CDR2 sequences are SGHNT and YENEEA. After removal of 3 bases from V and 4 bases from J, the junction contained 11 bases not matched to a gene. The CDR3 length is 17 residues. CDR3 in DNA: TGTGCCAGCAGCTTCGGTGACAGGGGGCATTGGAGCACTGAAGCTTTCTTT. Encoded protein: CASSFGDRGHWSTEAFF.

This clonotype has a handful of counts. V and J are TRBV7-2 and TRBJ1-1; D gene ambiguous. V was pared by 5 bases and J by 4 bases, with 20 bases between. CDR1 is SGHTA and CDR2 is FQGNSA in the germline V gene. The CDR3 spans 16 residues. The CDR3 region is CASSQESGRVGTEAFF. The CDR3 DNA sequence: TGTGCCAGCAGCCAAGAAAGCGGACGGGTGGGCACTGAAGCTTTCTTT.

The rearrangement links TRBV6-1 to TRBJ2-1; 7 bases are shared with TRBD1. Germline loops: CDR1 MNHNS, CDR2 SASEGT. The CDR3 has 15 amino acids. V lost 6 bases and J lost 1; bases outside the gene matches: 6. CDR3 amino acids: CASSATGSSYNEQFF. CDR3 sequence (DNA): TGTGCCAGCAGCGCGACAGGGTCGTCCTACAATGAGCAGTTCTTC.

V usage is TRBV5-4 and J usage is TRBJ1-2, with 7 bases identical to TRBD1. The CDR3 runs 15 residues. Germline V gives CDR1 SGHNT, CDR2 YYREEE (reference sequence). The V and J ends lost 2 bases and 6 bases, in that order; junction bases with no gene match: 10. The DNA of the CDR3 is TGTGCCAGCAGCTTCAAGTTACAGGGGATCCATGGCTACACCTTC. Its protein is CASSFKLQGIHGYTF.

V gene TRBV7-8 combines with J gene TRBJ2-3, with D perhaps TRBD1 (5 bases). Germline V gives CDR1 SGHVS, CDR2 FQNEAQ. V was clipped by 2 bases and J by 1 base, with 10 bases between them. CDR3 length: 15 residues. The CDR3, as DNA: TGTGCCAGCAGCTTATCCCCCAGGGGCACAGATACGCAGTATTTT. This sequence encodes CASSLSPRGTDTQYF. Looking up the rest from reference TRBV7-8 and TRBJ2-3 gives the full variable domain: GAGVSQSPRYKVAKRGQDVALRCDPISGHVSLFWYQQALGQGPEFLTYFQNEAQLDKSGLPSDRFFAERPEGSVSTLKIQRTQQEDSAVYLCASSLSPRGTDTQYFGPGTRLTVL.

This clonotype was seen more than once but under ten times. The rearrangement joins TRBV25-1 to TRBJ1-2; unclear D gene. Germline V gives CDR1 MGHDK, CDR2 SYGVNS. V was clipped by 3 bases and J by 4 bases, with 9 bases between them. CDR3 length: 13 residues. The CDR3 protein is CASSDSGLYGYTF. The CDR3 DNA reads TGTGCCAGCAGTGACAGCGGCCTCTATGGCTACACCTTC.

V and J are TRBV6-2 or TRBV6-3 and TRBJ2-5, with 8 bases identical to TRBD1. CDR1 is MNHEY, CDR2 SVGEGT, per germline. CDR3 length equals 14 residues. The V segment lost 9 bases and the J segment 0 bases; nucleotides outside the gene matches: 6. The CDR3 loop reads CASTGGNYQETQYF. The CDR3 coding sequence is TGTGCCAGTACAGGGGGTAATTACCAAGAGACCCAGTACTTC.

This clonotype was detected a few times. The chain uses TRBV20-1 and TRBJ2-1; 8 bases line up with TRBD2. Germline V gives CDR1 DFQATT, CDR2 SNEGSKA (reference sequence). The CDR3 runs 14 residues. After removal of 4 bases from V and 6 bases from J, the junction contained 8 bases not matched to a gene. The CDR3, as DNA: TGCAGTGCTAAGCCGGGACTAGGCGTCAATGAGCAGTTCTTC. Protein: CSAKPGLGVNEQFF.

J is TRBJ1-1 and V is TRBV5-4; D perhaps matches TRBD1 (5 bases). Looked up from germline, CDR1 is SGHNT and CDR2 is YYREEE (reference sequence). Trimming removed 3 bases from V and 5 bases from J, with 17 bases in between. The CDR3 consists of 15 residues. CDR3 residues: CASSSGREIKTEAFF. In DNA form, the CDR3 reads TGTGCCAGCAGCTCGGGCAGGGAAATAAAGACTGAAGCTTTCTTT.

This clonotype occurred a few times. This chain uses TRBV28 with TRBJ1-3; D gene unclear. V lost 6 bases, J lost 3 bases, and 15 bases lay in between. Germline CDR1 MDHEN, CDR2 SYDVKM. The CDR3 covers 15 residues. The CDR3, as DNA: TGTGCCAGCAGCTTTTCACAGACCGGTGGAAACACCATATATTTT. Amino acids: CASSFSQTGGNTIYF.

This sequence joins TRBV14 and TRBJ1-2; 8 bases match TRBD1. Germline loops: CDR1 SGHDN, CDR2 FVKESK. After removal of 4 bases from V and 10 bases from J, the junction contained 5 bases not matched to a gene. This CDR3 comprises 12 residues. Here the CDR3 reads CASSRDRLAYTF. CDR3 coding DNA: TGTGCCAGCAGCCGGGACAGGTTGGCCTACACCTTC.